These 4 T cell receptor beta chains came from one sample sequenced in a study of Tregs in tolerant kidney transplant recipients. Generated by immunoSEQ multiplex PCR, the TCRdb table keeps only in-frame clones and is missing some. The sample shows over 50,000 clones, 80% to 90% of them seen only once. Sequenced: CD4+ T cells from blood. These receptors came from a human donor in good health.

V is TRBV27 and J is TRBJ2-7; a possible D gene is TRBD1 (6 bases). The CDR3 consists of 15 residues. CDR1 and CDR2 (germline): MNHEY, SMNVEV (reference sequence). V shed 3 bases and J shed 3 bases, with 15 bases lying between them. CDR3 amino acids: CASSFQGSWDYEQYF. The CDR3 DNA is TGTGCCAGCAGTTTCCAGGGGTCTTGGGACTACGAGCAGTACTTC.

The CDR3 region has the DNA TGCGCCAGCAGCCCAAACTCCCAAAATTCCAATGAGCAGTTCTTC. Translated: CASSPNSQNSNEQFF. The chain carries TRBV5-1 and TRBJ2-1; D is ambiguous. The CDR3 sequence is 15 residues long. With 4 bases removed from V and 6 bases from J, the gap between germline ends came to 17 bases. Germline V CDR1 and CDR2: SGHRS, YFSETQ.

This sequence joins TRBV30 and TRBJ1-5; D possibly corresponds to TRBD1 (6 bases). CDR1 and CDR2 from the germline V gene are GTSNPN and SVGIG (reference sequence). This CDR3 region has 17 residues. V was clipped by 2 bases and J by 6 bases, with 23 bases between them. The CDR3 sequence is CAWSTFSGGVDSQPQHF. DNA of the CDR3: TGTGCCTGGAGTACATTCTCTGGGGGCGTAGATAGTCAGCCCCAGCATTTT.

The chain combines TRBV29-1 with TRBJ2-7; 9 positions agree with TRBD1. The germline CDR1 and CDR2 sequences are SQVTM and ANQGSEA. J lost 0 bases, V lost 7 bases, and 13 bases had no gene match. This CDR3 is 16 amino acids long. CDR3 amino acids: CSGVGQGFHSSYEQYF. The CDR3 nucleotides read TGCAGCGGGGTGGGACAGGGTTTCCACAGCTCCTACGAGCAGTACTTC.